A selection of T cell receptor beta chains follows, all from one sample in a study of blood T cell repertoires in COVID-19. Using immunoSEQ multiplex PCR, the repertoire was profiled, and TCRdb retains in-frame clones only, with some absent. The table lists over 200,000 clones, 88% of them singletons. Sequenced sample: peripheral blood. The receptors were gathered from a man in his late teens or twenties with active or convalescent COVID-19. Each CDR3 is given with its conserved first and last residue. Each record gives: CDR3 protein, V gene.

cdr3_aa: CASTRGNEKLFF
v_call: TRBV7-2

cdr3_aa: CASSINPTGVLNSPLHF
v_call: TRBV19

cdr3_aa: CASSGPGQSYEQYF
v_call: TRBV28

cdr3_aa: CASSPGTSGTGELFF
v_call: TRBV10-1

cdr3_aa: CASSSGTRDYEQYF
v_call: TRBV5-1

cdr3_aa: CASSPLTGISGNTIYF
v_call: TRBV19

cdr3_aa: CASSSGQSGSYEQYF
v_call: TRBV5-1

cdr3_aa: CASSTPGTQETQYF
v_call: TRBV5-1

cdr3_aa: CASSPGGATGTEAFF
v_call: TRBV5-1

cdr3_aa: CASSTAGAEAFF
v_call: TRBV18

cdr3_aa: CASSSGTREGQPQHF
v_call: TRBV19

cdr3_aa: CASSLQGQENTEAFF
v_call: TRBV18

cdr3_aa: CASSFNPDRGSFF
v_call: TRBV18

cdr3_aa: CASSPIQGAISYEQYF
v_call: TRBV18

cdr3_aa: CASSLDGQGLSYNEQFF
v_call: TRBV11-2

cdr3_aa: CASSSDRGLTINQPQHF
v_call: TRBV19

cdr3_aa: CASTHRGRYEQFF
v_call: TRBV19

cdr3_aa: CASSQETSTDYEQYF
v_call: TRBV4-3

cdr3_aa: CASSIGQLAADTQYF
v_call: TRBV19

cdr3_aa: CASSLRASFNEQFF
v_call: TRBV7-3

cdr3_aa: CASSFGGDRDEQFF
v_call: TRBV11-3

cdr3_aa: CASRPRGGVEENTEAFF
v_call: TRBV5-8

cdr3_aa: CASRLQGAGEKLFF
v_call: TRBV3-1/TRBV3-2

cdr3_aa: CASIWDSPRAEAFF
v_call: TRBV10-1

cdr3_aa: CAISDRTGERGGYTF
v_call: TRBV10-3

cdr3_aa: CASRPPGLPYEQYF
v_call: TRBV7-2